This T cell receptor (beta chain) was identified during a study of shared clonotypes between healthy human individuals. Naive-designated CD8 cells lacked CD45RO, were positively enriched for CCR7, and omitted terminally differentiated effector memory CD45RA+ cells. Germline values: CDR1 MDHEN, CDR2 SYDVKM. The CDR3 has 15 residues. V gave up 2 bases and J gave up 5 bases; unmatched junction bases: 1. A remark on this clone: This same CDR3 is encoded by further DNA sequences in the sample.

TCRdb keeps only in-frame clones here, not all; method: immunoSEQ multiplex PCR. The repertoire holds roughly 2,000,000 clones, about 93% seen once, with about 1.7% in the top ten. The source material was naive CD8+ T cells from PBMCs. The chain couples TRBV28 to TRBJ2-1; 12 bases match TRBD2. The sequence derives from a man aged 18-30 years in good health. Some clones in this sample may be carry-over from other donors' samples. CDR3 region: CASSLRLAGDNEQFF. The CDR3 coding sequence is TGTGCCAGCAGTTTACGACTAGCGGGGGACAATGAGCAGTTCTTC.